The source of this T cell receptor (beta chain) is a study of blood T cells in healthy people across ages. PCR was performed a second time for roughly 7 to 12 cycles using a sample-barcoded 5' primer and a J-beta primer mix. TCRdb ran MiXCR on the 5' RACE reads and lists one entry per CDR3 protein. This table has roughly 680,000 distinct CDR3 sequences, roughly 21% appearing once. V was clipped by 6 bases and J by 8 bases, with 13 bases between them. The CDR3 extends over 12 amino acids. This chain links TRBV12-3 or TRBV12-4 with TRBJ1-2; the D gene is possibly TRBD1 (6 bases). This sequence originates from a man between 65 and 80 years old in good health. What was sequenced was blood. The CDR3 here is CASRPGTRGYTF. The CDR3, as DNA: TGTGCCAGCAGGCCCGGGACAAGGGGCTACACCTTC.